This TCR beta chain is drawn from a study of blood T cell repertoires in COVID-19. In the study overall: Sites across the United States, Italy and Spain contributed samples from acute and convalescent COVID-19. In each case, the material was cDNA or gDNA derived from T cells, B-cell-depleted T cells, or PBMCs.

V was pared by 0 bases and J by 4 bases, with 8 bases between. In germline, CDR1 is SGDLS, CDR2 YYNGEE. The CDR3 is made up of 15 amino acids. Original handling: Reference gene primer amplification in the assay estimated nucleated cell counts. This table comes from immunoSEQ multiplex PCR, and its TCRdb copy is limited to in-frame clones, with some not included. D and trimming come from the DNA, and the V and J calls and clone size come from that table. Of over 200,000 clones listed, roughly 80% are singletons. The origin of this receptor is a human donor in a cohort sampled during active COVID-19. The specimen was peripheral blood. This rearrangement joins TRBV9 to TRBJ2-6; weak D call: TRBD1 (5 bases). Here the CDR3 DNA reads TGTGCCAGCAGCGTAGAGGGGTACGGGGCCAACGTCCTGACTTTC. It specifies CASSVEGYGANVLTF. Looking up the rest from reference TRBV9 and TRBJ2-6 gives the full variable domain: DSGVTQTPKHLITATGQRVTLRCSPRSGDLSVYWYQQSLDQGLQFLIQYYNGEERAKGNILERFSAQQFPDLHSELNLSSLELGDSALYFCASSVEGYGANVLTFGAGSRLTVL.